This T cell receptor beta chain was identified in a study of response to subunit inactivated influenza vaccine. From the RT-PCR reads, TCRdb called clonotypes with MiXCR, one entry per CDR3 protein. The sample lists around 470,000 distinct CDR3 sequences, approximately 6.9% occurring once. Concerning this clonotype: The antigen is not known.

Notes on the study in general: Authors suggested that a seasonal influenza vaccination recruits few new T cells each time.

The V gene's germline CDR1 is MNHNS and CDR2 SASEGT. Trimming at V came to 7 bases and at J to 5 bases, leaving 12 bases not matched to a gene. The CDR3 totals 15 residues. Sequencing was performed on PBMCs from blood, taken less than 30 months after vaccination. This TCR was sampled from a man aged 50 to 69 who received an inactivated influenza vaccine. This chain uses TRBV6-1 with TRBJ2-5; TRBD1 matches 8 bases. In nucleotides, the CDR3 is TGTGCCAGCACCCCAATCCAGGGGGCGCGGGAGACCCAGTACTTC. It codes for CASTPIQGARETQYF.